Shown below are 4 T cell receptor beta chains from a single sample sequenced in a study of CD8+ T cells in alopecia areata. Once RNA had been extracted, it was reverse transcribed into cDNA to act as the sequencing template. TCRdb keeps only in-frame clones here, not all; method: immunoSEQ multiplex PCR. The table lists fewer than 250,000 clones, 45% to 75% of them singletons. As for treatment: oral pan-JAK inhibitor, 5-10 mg twice daily. Sequencing was performed on CD4+ T cells sorted from blood, taken at week 4, from a patient treated with tofacitinib. The receptors originated from a human donor with alopecia areata.

This clone was picked up a small number of times. The chain carries TRBV7-8 and TRBJ1-2; D is possibly TRBD1 (6 bases). The V gene lost 1 base and the J gene lost 7 bases, with 10 bases spanning the gap. From germline, CDR1 is SGHVS and CDR2 FQNEAQ. This CDR3 is 13 amino acids long. The CDR3 region has the DNA TGTGCCAGCAGCTTAGGAGGGACATCTGGCTACACCTTC. Translating it yields CASSLGGTSGYTF.

The chain carries TRBV30 and TRBJ2-7; TRBD1 might be the D (5 bases). CDR1 GTSNPN and CDR2 SVGIG come from the germline V gene (reference sequence). This CDR3 is built from 13 residues. Trimming left V 2 bases short and J 4 bases short, with 12 bases between. CDR3 DNA sequence: TGTGCCTGGAGTCAAGACAGCTCATACGAGCAGTACTTC. Translated: CAWSQDSSYEQYF.

The table lists this clone with a few counts. This chain links TRBV29-1 with TRBJ2-4; D possibly corresponds to TRBD2 (5 bases). V dropped 3 bases and J dropped 10 bases, with 25 bases sitting between them. CDR1 and CDR2 from the germline V gene are SQVTM and ANQGSEA. The CDR3 is 16 amino acids. The CDR3 DNA follows: TGCAGCGTTGAGACCCGAGCGGATCCCGGGATGACTATTCAGTACTTC. Amino acids: CSVETRADPGMTIQYF.

The chain recombines TRBV18 with TRBJ2-7; D assignment may be TRBD1 or TRBD2 (5 bases each). The CDR3 covers 15 residues. The V gene lost 1 base and the J gene lost 0 bases, with 10 bases spanning the gap. CDR1 KGHSH and CDR2 LQKENI come from the germline V gene. The CDR3 region is CASSPLYGASYEQYF. The CDR3 region has the DNA TGTGCCAGCTCACCACTATACGGGGCCTCCTACGAGCAGTACTTC.